This is a list of T cell receptor beta chains from one sample in a study of blood T cell repertoires in COVID-19. TCRdb keeps only in-frame clones here, not all; method: immunoSEQ multiplex PCR. Counted here are 150,000 to 200,000 clones, around 85% occurring once; the ten biggest clones make up approximately 9.8%. Sequenced input: peripheral blood. Every receptor here comes from an elderly woman with acute or convalescent COVID-19. The CDR3 runs from the conserved cysteine through the conserved F or W.

j_call v_call cdr3_aa
TRBJ2-3 TRBV3-1/TRBV3-2 CASSQADRSGGNTDTQYF
TRBJ1-1 TRBV19 CASSFYKGHTNTEAFF
TRBJ1-5 TRBV19 CASRFQGDQPQHF
TRBJ1-1 TRBV27 CASSTVLGLTEAFF
TRBJ1-4 TRBV19 CATRTGGTNEKLFF
TRBJ1-1 TRBV3-1/TRBV3-2 CASSPQGSKNTEAFF
TRBJ2-7 TRBV6-2/TRBV6-3 CASSPQGPRLGVTYEQYF
TRBJ2-7 TRBV19 CASSRAGGGEQYF
TRBJ1-2 TRBV18 CASSPEVGYTF
TRBJ2-2 TRBV5-5 CASRELRELFF
TRBJ1-1 TRBV19 CASSIDHGGRAFTNTEAFF
TRBJ1-4 TRBV5-1 CASSPTGSNEKLFF
TRBJ1-5 TRBV6-5 CASSYSGTGNQPQHF
TRBJ1-1 TRBV24-1 CATNGGGRRHTEAFF
TRBJ2-2 TRBV7-9 CASTRGFTGELFF
TRBJ2-2 TRBV12-5 CASGLGTGGTGELFF
TRBJ2-7 TRBV5-1 CASSLLSSYEQYF
TRBJ1-5 TRBV29-1 CSVRDRGGQPQHF
TRBJ2-1 TRBV6-6 CASVSGRGNNEQFF
TRBJ1-3 TRBV7-2 CASTKDRAGNTIYF
TRBJ2-2 TRBV6-2/TRBV6-3 CASSRIWTGGITGELFF
TRBJ2-5 TRBV19 CASSKAGTQETQYF
TRBJ2-5 TRBV13 CASSRWGLGLAGIQETQYF
TRBJ2-2 TRBV5-1 CASSSSGRENTGELFF
TRBJ1-5 TRBV30 CAWREDRQGWQPQHF
TRBJ1-6 TRBV6-5 CASRIEDRYNSPLHF
TRBJ1-2 TRBV6-5 CASSPHKGYGYTF
TRBJ2-3 TRBV24-1 CATSDPNAGGRQNTQYF
TRBJ1-2 TRBV15 CATSPRGGRRGRWDYTF
TRBJ1-5 TRBV4-1 CASSQDIWFATNQPQHF
TRBJ2-4 TRBV5-4 CASSLRQGALNIQYF
TRBJ1-2 TRBV6-5 CASKESGRDYGYTF
TRBJ1-1 TRBV5-1 CASSFDRAGTEAFF
TRBJ1-3 TRBV3-1/TRBV3-2 CASSLSHRESGNTIYF
TRBJ1-4 TRBV10-2 CASGQGRGEKLFF
TRBJ2-1 TRBV5-1 CASSFLTGGNEQFF